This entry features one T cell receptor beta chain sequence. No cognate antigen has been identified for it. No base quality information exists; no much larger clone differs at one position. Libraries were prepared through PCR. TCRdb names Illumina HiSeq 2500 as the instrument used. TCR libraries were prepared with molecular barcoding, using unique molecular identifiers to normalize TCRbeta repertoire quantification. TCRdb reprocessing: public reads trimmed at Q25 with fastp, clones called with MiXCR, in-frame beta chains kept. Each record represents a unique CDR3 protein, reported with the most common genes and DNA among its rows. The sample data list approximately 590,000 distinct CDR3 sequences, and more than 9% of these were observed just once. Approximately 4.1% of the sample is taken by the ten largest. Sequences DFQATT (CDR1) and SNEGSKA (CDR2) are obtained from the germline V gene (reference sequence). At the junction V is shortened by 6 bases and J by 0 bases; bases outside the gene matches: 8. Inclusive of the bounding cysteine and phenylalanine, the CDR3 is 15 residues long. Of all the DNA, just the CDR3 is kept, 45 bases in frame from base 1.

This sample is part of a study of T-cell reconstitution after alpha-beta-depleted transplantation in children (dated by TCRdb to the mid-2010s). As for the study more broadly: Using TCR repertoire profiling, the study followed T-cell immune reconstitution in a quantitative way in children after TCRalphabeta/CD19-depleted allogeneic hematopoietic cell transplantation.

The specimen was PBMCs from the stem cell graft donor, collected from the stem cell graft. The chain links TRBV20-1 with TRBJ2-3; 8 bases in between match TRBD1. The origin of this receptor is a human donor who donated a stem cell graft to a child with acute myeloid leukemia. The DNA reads TGCAGTGCGGCCGGGACAGGAGTTAGCACAGATACGCAGTATTTT. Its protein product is CSAAGTGVSTDTQYF.